The rows below give T cell receptor beta chains drawn from one sample of a study of cytomegalovirus exposure and HLA in healthy donors. The table came from immunoSEQ multiplex PCR; TCRdb's copy has only in-frame clones and leaves some out. In all, the sample yields some 60,000 clones. What was sequenced was PBMCs. The receptors shown here come from a male donor in good health and CMV-seronegative. CDR3s include the opening cysteine and the closing phenylalanine or tryptophan. The D gene is left open where the match is weak. Expanded clones get a size class; other rows say once, few or many, or leave the size out.

d_gene,abundance,v_gene,j_gene,CDR3nt,CDR3aa
TRBD1,.,TRBV5-1,TRBJ2-3,TGCGCCAGCAGCTTCGGACAGGACACAGATACGCAGTATTTT,CASSFGQDTDTQYF
.,.,TRBV9,TRBJ2-3,TGTGCCAGCACCAAAAGTGGGAGTGTGGATACGCAGTATTTT,CASTKSGSVDTQYF
.,.,TRBV5-1,TRBJ1-6,TGCGCCAGCAGCTTGAGAGGTATCGACTCCTATAATTCACCCCTCCACTTT,CASSLRGIDSYNSPLHF
.,.,TRBV5-5,TRBJ2-1,TGTGCCAGCACCCATACAGCCTACAATGAGCAGTTCTTC,CASTHTAYNEQFF
TRBD2,.,TRBV4-3,TRBJ2-3,TGCGCCAGCAGCCAAGACGGAGCGGGAAAGGATACGCAGTATTTT,CASSQDGAGKDTQYF
.,.,TRBV28,TRBJ1-1,TGTGCCAGCAGTTTCAGGGGCCGGGGAGCTTTCTTT,CASSFRGRGAFF
.,.,TRBV2,TRBJ1-5,TGTGCCAGCAGTGGAGGAGATCCGCCCCAGCATTTT,CASSGGDPPQHF
.,medium-sized,TRBV7-2,TRBJ1-1,TGTGCCAGCAGCTACGGTCGGGGCACTGAAGCTTTCTTT,CASSYGRGTEAFF
.,.,TRBV11-3,TRBJ2-1,TGTGCCAGCAGCAAATCACAAGGGGTCCCAGAGCAGTTCTTC,CASSKSQGVPEQFF
.,.,TRBV19,TRBJ1-4,TGTGCCAGTAGTGCTAGGGGGGGCGCGGCTAATGAAAAACTGTTTTTT,CASSARGGAANEKLFF
.,.,TRBV7-3,TRBJ1-1,TGTGCCAGCAGCCCAGGGAGGGGTTTGAACACTGAAGCTTTCTTT,CASSPGRGLNTEAFF
TRBD1,.,TRBV28,TRBJ1-1,TGTGCCAGCAGTTTGACAGGGCAGGTGGACACTGAAGCTTTCTTT,CASSLTGQVDTEAFF
TRBD2,.,TRBV5-5,TRBJ2-3,TGTGCCAGCAGCTCCCGACTAGCGAGCACAGATACGCAGTATTTT,CASSSRLASTDTQYF
TRBD1,.,TRBV7-3,TRBJ2-1,TGTGCCAGCAGCCCGACAGGGGGCGCCCCCAATGAGCAGTTCTTC,CASSPTGGAPNEQFF